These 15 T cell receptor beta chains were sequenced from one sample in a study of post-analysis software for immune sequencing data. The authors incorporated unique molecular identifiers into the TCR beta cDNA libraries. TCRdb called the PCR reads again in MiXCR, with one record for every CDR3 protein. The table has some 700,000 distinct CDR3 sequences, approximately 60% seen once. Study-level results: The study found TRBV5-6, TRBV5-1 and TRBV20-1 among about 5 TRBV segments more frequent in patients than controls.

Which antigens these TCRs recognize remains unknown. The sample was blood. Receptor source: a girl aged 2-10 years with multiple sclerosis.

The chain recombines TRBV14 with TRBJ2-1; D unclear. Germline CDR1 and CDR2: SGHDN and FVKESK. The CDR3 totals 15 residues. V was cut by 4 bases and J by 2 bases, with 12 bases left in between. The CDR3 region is CASSLRSSPYNEQFF. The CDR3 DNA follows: TGTGCCAGCAGCCTTCGAAGTAGCCCCTACAATGAGCAGTTCTTC.

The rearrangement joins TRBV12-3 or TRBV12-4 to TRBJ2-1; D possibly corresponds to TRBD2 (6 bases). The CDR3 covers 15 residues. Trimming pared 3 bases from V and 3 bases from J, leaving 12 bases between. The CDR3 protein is CASSLVREDYNEQFF. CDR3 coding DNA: TGTGCCAGCAGTTTGGTCAGGGAGGACTACAATGAGCAGTTCTTC.

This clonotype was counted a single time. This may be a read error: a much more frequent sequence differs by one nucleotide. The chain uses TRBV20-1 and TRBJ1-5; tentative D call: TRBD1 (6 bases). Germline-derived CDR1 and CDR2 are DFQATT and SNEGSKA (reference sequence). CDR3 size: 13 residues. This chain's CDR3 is CSARRQVDQLQHF. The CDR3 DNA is TGCAGTGCTAGACGACAGGTGGATCAGCTCCAGCATTTT.

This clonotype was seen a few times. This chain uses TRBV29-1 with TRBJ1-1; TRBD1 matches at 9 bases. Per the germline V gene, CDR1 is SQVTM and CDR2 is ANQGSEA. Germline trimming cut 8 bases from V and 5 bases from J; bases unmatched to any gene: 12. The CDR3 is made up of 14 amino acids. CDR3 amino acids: CSFPPGQGRTEAFF. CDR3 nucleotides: TGCAGCTTCCCCCCGGGACAGGGAAGAACTGAAGCTTTCTTT.

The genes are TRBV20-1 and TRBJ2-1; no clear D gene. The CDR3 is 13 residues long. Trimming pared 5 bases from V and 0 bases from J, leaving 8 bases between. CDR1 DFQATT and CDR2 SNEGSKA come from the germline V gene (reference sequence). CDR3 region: CSARKSSYNEQFF. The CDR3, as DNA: TGCAGTGCTCGCAAGAGCTCCTACAATGAGCAGTTCTTC.

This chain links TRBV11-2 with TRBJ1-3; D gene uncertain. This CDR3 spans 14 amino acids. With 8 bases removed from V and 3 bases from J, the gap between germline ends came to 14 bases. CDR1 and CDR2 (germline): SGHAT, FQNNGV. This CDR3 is CASALDGFGNTIYF. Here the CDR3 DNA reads TGTGCCAGCGCACTGGACGGCTTTGGAAACACCATATATTTT.

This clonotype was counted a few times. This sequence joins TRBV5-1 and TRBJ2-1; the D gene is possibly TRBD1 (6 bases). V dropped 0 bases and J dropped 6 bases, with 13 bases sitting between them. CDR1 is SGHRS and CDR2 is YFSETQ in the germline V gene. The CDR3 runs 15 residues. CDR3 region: CASSLVPTGTNEQFF. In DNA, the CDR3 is TGCGCCAGCAGCTTGGTACCCACAGGGACCAATGAGCAGTTCTTC.

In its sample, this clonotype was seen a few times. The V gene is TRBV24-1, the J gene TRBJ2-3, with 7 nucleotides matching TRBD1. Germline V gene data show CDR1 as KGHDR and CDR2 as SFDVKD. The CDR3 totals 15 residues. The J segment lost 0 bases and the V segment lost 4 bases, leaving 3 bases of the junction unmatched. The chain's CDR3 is CATSEYRGSTDTQYF. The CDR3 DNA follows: TGTGCCACCAGTGAATACAGGGGTAGCACAGATACGCAGTATTTT.

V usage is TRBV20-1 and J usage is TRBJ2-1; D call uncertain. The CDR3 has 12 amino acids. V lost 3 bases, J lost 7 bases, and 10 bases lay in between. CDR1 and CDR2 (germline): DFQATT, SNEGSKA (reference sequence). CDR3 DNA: TGCAGTGCTAGTCCCTTTGCGAATGAGCAGTTCTTC. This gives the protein CSASPFANEQFF.

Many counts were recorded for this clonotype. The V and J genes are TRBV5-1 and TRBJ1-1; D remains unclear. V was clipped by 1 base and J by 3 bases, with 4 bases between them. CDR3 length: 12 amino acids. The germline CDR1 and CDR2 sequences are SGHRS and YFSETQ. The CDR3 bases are TGCGCCAGCAGCTTGAGTGACACTGAAGCTTTCTTT. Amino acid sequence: CASSLSDTEAFF.

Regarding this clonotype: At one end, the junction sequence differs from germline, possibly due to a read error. The CDR3 DNA reads as TGTGCCGGCAGTGAGTCCCTTGGCTCTGGGGCCAACGTCCTGACTTTC. Protein sequence: CAGSESLGSGANVLTF. The chain combines TRBV25-1 with TRBJ2-6, with D unresolved. This CDR3 has 16 residues. Germline V lookup: CDR1 MGHDK, CDR2 SYGVNS. The variable domain in full, completed from reference TRBV25-1 and TRBJ2-6, reads EADIYQTPRYLVIGTGKKITLECSQTMGHDKMYWYQQDPGMELHLIHYSYGVNSTEKGDLSSESTVSRIRTEHFPLTLESARPSHTSQYLCAGSESLGSGANVLTFGAGSRLTVL.

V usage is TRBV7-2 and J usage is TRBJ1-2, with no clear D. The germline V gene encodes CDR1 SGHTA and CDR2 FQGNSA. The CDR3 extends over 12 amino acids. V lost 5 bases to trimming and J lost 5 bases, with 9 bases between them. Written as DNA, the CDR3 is TGTGCCAGCAGCACTGGCACGTATGGCTACACCTTC. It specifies CASSTGTYGYTF.

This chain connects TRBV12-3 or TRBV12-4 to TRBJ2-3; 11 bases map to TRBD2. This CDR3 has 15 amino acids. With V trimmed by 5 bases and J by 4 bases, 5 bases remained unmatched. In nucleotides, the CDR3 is TGTGCCAGCAGTCTGACGGGACTAGCGGCAGATACGCAGTATTTT. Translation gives CASSLTGLAADTQYF.

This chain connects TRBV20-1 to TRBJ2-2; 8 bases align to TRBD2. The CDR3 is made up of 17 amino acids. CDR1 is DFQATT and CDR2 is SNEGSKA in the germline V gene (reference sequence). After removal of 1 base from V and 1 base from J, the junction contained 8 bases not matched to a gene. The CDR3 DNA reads TGCAGTGCTAGAGTGGCGGGGGGCCCCAGGAACACCGGGGAGCTGTTTTTT. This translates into CSARVAGGPRNTGELFF.

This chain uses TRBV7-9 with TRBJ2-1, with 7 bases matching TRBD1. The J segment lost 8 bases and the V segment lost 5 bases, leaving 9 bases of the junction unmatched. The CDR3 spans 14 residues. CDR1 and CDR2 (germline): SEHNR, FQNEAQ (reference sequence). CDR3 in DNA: TGTGCCAGCAGCCGACAGGGAGAGGGAGATGAGCAGTTCTTC. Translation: CASSRQGEGDEQFF.